The entry that follows covers one T cell receptor beta chain sequence. The germline V gene has CDR1 LGHDT and CDR2 YNNKEL (reference sequence). This CDR3 has 14 residues. Trimming removed 5 bases at V and 2 bases at J, with 13 bases between. These data belong to a study of blood T cell repertoires in COVID-19. Overall study context: Acute-phase and convalescent COVID-19 samples originated in the United States, Italy and Spain. From T cells, B-cell-depleted T cells, or PBMCs came the material, which was cDNA or gDNA.

Per the original methods: Using reference gene primer amplification, nucleated cell counts were estimated. Repertoires were generated with immunoSEQ multiplex PCR, while TCRdb's copy carries only in-frame clones and drops some. V and J calls and clone size are given by that table; D and trimming were obtained from the DNA. The table includes 210,000 or so clones, 88% detected once. Membership in each cohort depended on participant-reported clinical history. The rearrangement joins TRBV3-1 (or the pseudogene TRBV3-2) to TRBJ2-7, with D possibly TRBD1 on 6 matching bases. Material for sequencing was PBMCs or T cells enriched from blood (not recorded which). The receptor was derived from a woman aged 25-40 years who had been exposed to COVID-19. DNA for the CDR3: TGTGCCAGCAGCATACGGGGACATGCCTACGAGCAGTACTTC. It translates to CASSIRGHAYEQYF.